This T cell receptor beta chain was identified during a study of blood T cell repertoires in COVID-19. The wider study: COVID-19 samples from acute and convalescent phases originated in the United States, Italy and Spain.

Researchers sorted participants into cohorts using their self-reported clinical history. Donors in Cohort 3 counted as recovered after two negative PCRs, clearance, or symptom resolution. Original processing notes: Estimates of nucleated cell counts were drawn from the amplification of reference gene primers. Generated by immunoSEQ multiplex PCR, the TCRdb table keeps only in-frame clones and is missing some. V and J calls plus clone size are reproduced from that table; the DNA served to infer D and trimming. The data contain approximately 490,000 clones, approximately 91% of them seen just once; the ten biggest clones take up approximately 8%. J lost 8 bases, V lost 0 bases, and 5 bases had no gene match. Germline CDR1 LGHNA, CDR2 YNFKEQ. The CDR3 is 16 amino acids.

This TCR was sampled from a woman aged 55 to 70 who had recovered from COVID-19. V usage is TRBV4-2 and J usage is TRBJ2-1; the match to TRBD2 covers 12 bases. Sequencing input: PBMCs or T cells enriched from blood (not recorded which). The CDR3, as DNA: TGTGCCAGCAGCCAAGACGGACTAGCGGGGTGGGATGAGCAGTTCTTC. Translating it yields CASSQDGLAGWDEQFF.